Below, 30 T cell receptor beta chains from the same sample are listed, as sequenced in a study of T cells in Graves' hyperthyroidism and ophthalmopathy. The CDR3 regions of TCR beta were amplified from RNA transcripts. HTBI primers were employed in a first-round RT-PCR of the TCR CDR3. TCRdb passed the multiplex PCR reads through MiXCR, listing each CDR3 protein once. The sample has about 610,000 distinct CDR3 sequences; more than 45% are singletons. Sequencing used peripheral blood or thyroid tissue (not recorded which). Receptors were obtained from a woman between 18 and 29 years old with Graves' hyperthyroidism.

The J gene is TRBJ2-7, the V gene TRBV4-3, with TRBD2 matching over 13 bases. Trimming at V came to 0 bases and at J to 2 bases, leaving 4 bases not matched to a gene. Germline CDR1 reads LGHNA; CDR2 reads YSLEER. CDR3 length: 17 amino acids. The CDR3 spells CASSQDGTSGDPYEQYF. Here the CDR3 DNA reads TGCGCCAGCAGCCAAGACGGGACTAGCGGGGATCCCTACGAGCAGTACTTC.

V usage is TRBV7-3 and J usage is TRBJ2-3, with D unresolved. Between the trimmed V and J ends, which lost 2 bases and 0 bases, there was a span of 12 bases. CDR3 size: 16 residues. The germline V gene has CDR1 SGHTA and CDR2 FQGTGA. The CDR3 protein is CASSLLPRASTDTQYF. The DNA for the CDR3 is TGTGCCAGCAGCTTATTGCCTAGAGCTAGCACAGATACGCAGTATTTT.

Ten or more counts support this clonotype. The rearrangement uses TRBV5-6 and TRBJ2-5; perhaps TRBD2 as D (5 bases). The V end was cut by 4 bases, the J end by 9 bases, with 19 bases between. The CDR3 consists of 14 residues. The germline gives CDR1 SGHDT, CDR2 YYEEEE. The CDR3 is CASSLRPAGGPQYF. CDR3 DNA: TGTGCCAGCAGCCTCCGCCCTGCGGGTGGACCCCAGTACTTC.

About this clonotype: Being one base from a much bigger clone, this may be a read error. No conserved phenylalanine or tryptophan ends this CDR3, so it is likely a read error. CDR3: CASSSDRETPEAFL. CDR3 in DNA: TGTGCCAGCAGCTCCGACAGGGAAACACCTGAAGCTTTCTTA. The chain has TRBV7-8 and TRBJ1-1; 7 nucleotides line up with TRBD1. The CDR3 runs 14 residues. The trim removed 4 bases at V and 6 bases at J, leaving 8 bases unmatched. CDR1 and CDR2 (germline): SGHVS, FQNEAQ.

On this clonotype: Compared with germline, one end of the junction differs, possibly owing to a read error. CDR3 bases: TGTGCCAGTGCAGGGTCGGATGGGGGCAATGTAAAACTGTTTTTT. It specifies CASAGSDGGNVKLFF. This chain links TRBV19 with TRBJ1-4; TRBD1 might be the D (6 bases). The V gene's germline CDR1 is LNHDA and CDR2 SQIVND (reference sequence). The CDR3 contains 15 residues.

This clonotype was seen repeatedly, ten times or more. The chain has TRBV6-5 and TRBJ2-7, with 8 nucleotides matching TRBD2. Germline values: CDR1 MNHEY, CDR2 SVGAGI. Losses at the gene ends were 4 bases for V and 4 bases for J; bases not matched to a gene: 6. This CDR3 comprises 14 residues. CDR3 DNA: TGTGCCAGCAGTTCCCGGGAGGGCCAATACGAGCAGTACTTC. This gives the protein CASSSREGQYEQYF.

The gene calls are TRBV7-2 and TRBJ2-5, with TRBD1 matching over 9 bases. V dropped 6 bases and J dropped 9; count of bases not matched to a gene: 14. This CDR3 has 15 residues. Germline V gene sequence: CDR1 SGHTA, CDR2 FQGNSA. CDR3 bases: TGTGCCAGCAGTCGGACAGGGGATGGCAATCAGCCCCAGTACTTC. This codes for CASSRTGDGNQPQYF.

This clonotype was seen more than once but under ten times. The rearrangement joins TRBV29-1 to TRBJ1-2, with D uncertain. CDR1 and CDR2 (germline): SQVTM, ANQGSEA. The CDR3 has 9 amino acids. Trimming removed 6 bases at V and 7 bases at J, with 6 bases between. The CDR3, as DNA: TGCAGCGTCCGAGGTGGCTACACCTTC. Translated, it gives CSVRGGYTF.

On this clonotype itself: At one of its ends the junction is not consistent with the germline gene, which may arise from a read error. The chain employs TRBV11-2 and TRBJ2-7; D is possibly TRBD1 or TRBD2 (5 bases each). Germline V gene lookup returns CDR1 SGHAT and CDR2 FQNNGV. The CDR3 covers 16 residues. CDR3 sequence: CASSLDLTGRGYGQYF. CDR3 in DNA: TGTGCCAGCAGCTTAGATCTAACGGGACGAGGCTACGGGCAGTACTTC. Together with reference TRBV11-2 and TRBJ2-7, the CDR3 gives the full variable domain: EAGVAQSPRYKIIEKRQSVAFWCNPISGHATLYWYQQILGQGPKLLIQFQNNGVVDDSQLPKDRFSAERLKGVDSTLKIQPAKLEDSAVYLCASSLDLTGRGYGQYFGPGTRLTVT.

V gene TRBV7-3 combines with J gene TRBJ2-2; D is undetermined. Looked up from germline, CDR1 is SGHTA and CDR2 is FQGTGA. The length of the CDR3 is 12 residues. The V and J ends lost 5 bases and 8 bases respectively, with 9 bases between them. The CDR3 loop reads CASSRNPGELFF. In DNA, the CDR3 is TGTGCCAGCAGCCGCAATCCAGGGGAGCTGTTTTTT.

Ten or more counts support this clonotype. The V and J genes are TRBV7-6 and TRBJ1-1; TRBD1 matches 12 bases. With 5 bases clipped from V and 11 bases from J, the junction kept 3 bases outside the gene matches. The length of the CDR3 is 12 residues. Germline CDR1 and CDR2: SGHVS and FNYEAQ. The CDR3 DNA reads TGTGCCAGCAGCCGGGACAGGGGGCACGCTTTCTTT. Its translation: CASSRDRGHAFF.

V usage is TRBV7-8 and J usage is TRBJ1-4; tentative D call: TRBD1 (6 bases). Trimming left V 5 bases short and J 8 bases short, with 24 bases between. The CDR3 contains 17 residues. Germline CDR1 and CDR2: SGHVS and FQNEAQ. The CDR3 sequence: CASSRGLGRDSSEKLFF. The CDR3 DNA reads as TGTGCCAGCAGCCGGGGGCTAGGCAGGGACTCGTCGGAAAAACTGTTTTTT.

This clonotype has a count of ten or more. V and J are TRBV9 and TRBJ1-3, with D unresolved. The V end lost 0 bases, the J end lost 7 bases, and 17 bases lay between the germline ends. The CDR3 contains 16 residues. CDR1 SGDLS and CDR2 YYNGEE come from the germline V gene. DNA for the CDR3: TGTGCCAGCAGCGTAGATTGGGGTACGCTCGGCAACACCATATATTTT. Its protein product is CASSVDWGTLGNTIYF.

The chain uses TRBV12-3 or TRBV12-4 and TRBJ2-3; 11 bases agree with TRBD2. The ends lost 6 bases at V and 4 bases at J; junction bases unmatched: 6. This CDR3 contains 15 residues. The chain's CDR3 is CASSQLAGVADTQYF. In DNA, the CDR3 is TGTGCCAGCAGCCAACTAGCGGGAGTGGCAGATACGCAGTATTTT.

This clonotype was seen many times. The chain combines TRBV5-1 with TRBJ2-7; D unclear. Between the trimmed V and J ends, which lost 0 bases and 2 bases, there was a span of 9 bases. Germline lookup yields CDR1 SGHRS and CDR2 YFSETQ. The CDR3 length is 14 residues. CDR3 DNA: TGCGCCAGCAGCTTGGCCCCCGTACCCTACGAGCAGTACTTC. Translation gives CASSLAPVPYEQYF.

The rearrangement joins TRBV29-1 to TRBJ2-5, with 13 bases identical to TRBD2. Germline V gives CDR1 SQVTM, CDR2 ANQGSEA. The ends lost 3 bases at V and 5 bases at J; junction bases unmatched: 3. The CDR3 totals 14 residues. The CDR3 loop is CSVDRTSGSETQYF. The CDR3 DNA reads TGCAGCGTTGACAGGACTAGCGGGAGTGAGACCCAGTACTTC.

This clonotype was seen ten or more times. The chain joins TRBV7-2 to TRBJ2-7, with D hard to call. This CDR3 region has 13 residues. V was cut by 1 base and J by 5 bases, with 9 bases left in between. From germline, CDR1 is SGHTA and CDR2 FQGNSA. CDR3 bases: TGTGCCAGCAGCTTAGAGGGAATTAACGAGCAGTACTTC. Translated: CASSLEGINEQYF.

This clonotype showed up just a few times. V gene TRBV5-1 combines with J gene TRBJ2-1; perhaps TRBD2 as D (6 bases). CDR1 and CDR2 (germline): SGHRS, YFSETQ. The CDR3 totals 15 residues. V shed 3 bases and J shed 0 bases, with 10 bases lying between them. Here the CDR3 reads CASSSGESSYNEQFF. The CDR3 DNA is TGCGCCAGCAGCTCGGGGGAGAGCTCCTACAATGAGCAGTTCTTC.

This clonotype was found many times. The chain joins TRBV12-3 or TRBV12-4 to TRBJ1-5; possibly TRBD1 for D (6 bases). The CDR3 spans 13 residues. Trimming took 2 bases from V and 9 from J, leaving 11 bases between them. CDR3 DNA: TGTGCCAGCAGTTTAAGGGGGACTGGGCCCCAGCATTTT. Translation: CASSLRGTGPQHF.

This clonotype was seen repeatedly, ten times or more. The chain combines TRBV24-1 with TRBJ2-7; TRBD1 is a possible D gene (6 bases). The V gene lost 9 bases and the J gene lost 6 bases, with 20 bases spanning the gap. Germline CDR1 and CDR2: KGHDR and SFDVKD. There are 14 residues in the CDR3. CDR3 sequence (DNA): TGTGCCACCGTCCTCTTGCGGCCCAGGGGCGAGCAGTACTTC. This gives the protein CATVLLRPRGEQYF.

This clonotype was seen many times. V is TRBV19 and J is TRBJ1-5; TRBD1 agrees at 7 bases. CDR3 length: 17 residues. In germline, CDR1 is LNHDA, CDR2 SQIVND (reference sequence). The trim removed 5 bases at V and 4 bases at J, leaving 14 bases unmatched. The CDR3 sequence is CASSRRTGSRFNQPQHF. DNA of the CDR3: TGTGCCAGTAGTCGTCGGACAGGTTCTCGGTTTAATCAGCCCCAGCATTTT.

The V call is TRBV29-1, the J call TRBJ2-1; D perhaps matches TRBD2 (6 bases). Germline values: CDR1 SQVTM, CDR2 ANQGSEA. V lost 7 bases to trimming and J lost 5 bases, with 9 bases between them. The CDR3 contains 11 residues. The DNA of the CDR3 is TGCAGCGGGAGGGACGACAATGAGCAGTTCTTC. It specifies CSGRDDNEQFF.

The chain has TRBV7-2 and TRBJ2-6; 7 bases fit TRBD1. Germline V gene sequence: CDR1 SGHTA, CDR2 FQGNSA. The CDR3 loop spans 17 amino acids. V was pared by 4 bases and J by 0 bases, with 6 bases of the junction left unmatched. The CDR3 DNA sequence: TGTGCCAGCAGCTGGGACAGCCTAAACTCTGGGGCCAACGTCCTGACTTTC. Translating it yields CASSWDSLNSGANVLTF.

This clonotype was seen at least ten times. The chain uses TRBV12-3 or TRBV12-4 and TRBJ2-7, with TRBD2 matching over 8 bases. The CDR3 consists of 13 residues. J was trimmed by 6 bases and V by 2 bases; bases with no gene match: 3. The CDR3 region is CASSLFAGGEQYF. CDR3 bases: TGTGCCAGCAGTTTATTTGCGGGGGGCGAGCAGTACTTC.

This clonotype was found many times. The V call is TRBV7-2, the J call TRBJ2-7; D is perhaps TRBD2 (6 bases). The CDR3 runs 16 residues. V was shortened by 0 bases and J by 2 bases, with 14 bases between the two germline ends. The germline V gene has CDR1 SGHTA and CDR2 FQGNSA. The CDR3 bases are TGTGCCAGCAGCTTAGCGTCCCGCGGGGCCACCTACGAGCAGTACTTC. Translating it yields CASSLASRGATYEQYF.

This chain uses TRBV10-3 with TRBJ2-7; 10 bases fit TRBD2. The CDR3 spans 16 residues. Losses at the gene ends were 3 bases for V and 7 bases for J; bases not matched to a gene: 12. Germline CDR1 and CDR2: ENHRY and SYGVKD. The CDR3 nucleotides read TGTGCCATCAGTGATCCAGCGGGAGGGATTTACAATGAGCAGTACTTC. Its protein product is CAISDPAGGIYNEQYF.

This clonotype was seen at least ten times. This sequence joins TRBV2 and TRBJ2-5; weak D call: TRBD1 (7 bases). Germline CDR1 and CDR2: SNHLY and FYNNEI. The CDR3 covers 14 residues. The germline V and J ends were trimmed by 4 bases and 5 bases, with 14 bases remaining between them. CDR3 nucleotide sequence: TGTGCCAGCAGTGTCGGCAGGGGGGATGAGACCCAGTACTTC. Its protein is CASSVGRGDETQYF.

CDR3 sequence (DNA): TGTGCCACCAGTGACCCCTTGAGGAGGGATGAAGCTTTCTTT. This sequence encodes CATSDPLRRDEAFF. V usage is TRBV24-1 and J usage is TRBJ1-1; no clear D gene. Germline loops: CDR1 KGHDR, CDR2 SFDVKD. V was shortened by 4 bases and J by 7 bases, with 15 bases between the two germline ends. The CDR3 covers 14 residues.

Many counts were recorded for this clonotype. This chain uses TRBV20-1 with TRBJ2-7, with TRBD1 as a possible D gene (6 bases). The CDR3 runs to 14 residues. Trimming removed 6 bases at V and 2 bases at J, with 17 bases between. From germline, CDR1 is DFQATT and CDR2 SNEGSKA (reference sequence). CDR3 loop: CSAPPTGRPYEQYF. The CDR3 coding sequence is TGCAGTGCGCCACCAACAGGGAGACCCTACGAGCAGTACTTC.

V usage is TRBV2 and J usage is TRBJ2-5, with D maybe TRBD2 (5 bases). V lost 4 bases and J lost 7, with 10 bases in between. The length of the CDR3 is 12 residues. Germline lookup yields CDR1 SNHLY and CDR2 FYNNEI. Here the CDR3 reads CASSVPLATQYF. The CDR3 DNA follows: TGTGCCAGCAGTGTGCCGCTAGCGACCCAGTACTTC.